A selection of T cell receptor beta chains follows, all from one sample in a study of OX40 agonist ivuxolimab in advanced cancers. Clones were sequenced by immunoSEQ multiplex PCR, and TCRdb holds only the in-frame ones, with some missing. The table lists under 75,000 clones, roughly 84% of them singletons. This specimen was CD4+ or CD8+ T cells sorted from blood, taken in a trial of the OX40 agonist ivuxolimab. Receptors were obtained from an adult with an advanced solid tumor such as melanoma, head and neck, liver or kidney cancer. The CDR3 runs from the conserved cysteine through the conserved F or W. D genes are given only for firm matches. Clone sizes are given selectively: once, few, many, or a class where the clone is expanded.

J gene	clone size	V gene	D gene	CDR3 protein	CDR3 DNA
TRBJ1-1	-	TRBV28	TRBD1	CASRPDRAGGTEAFF	TGTGCCAGCAGACCAGACAGGGCCGGGGGCACTGAAGCTTTCTTT
TRBJ1-2	-	TRBV30	-	CAWSWGKTGLFYGYTF	TGTGCCTGGAGCTGGGGGAAAACAGGGCTCTTCTATGGCTACACCTTC
TRBJ2-1	once	TRBV6-5	-	CASGLGALEQFF	TGTGCCAGCGGCCTGGGGGCTTTAGAGCAGTTCTTC
TRBJ1-6	-	TRBV7-2	-	CASSLERGSPLHF	TGTGCCAGCAGCTTAGAAAGGGGTTCACCCCTCCACTTT
TRBJ2-5	-	TRBV18	-	CASSPFRGETQYF	TGTGCCAGCTCACCTTTCAGGGGAGAGACCCAGTACTTC
TRBJ2-5	-	TRBV7-9	TRBD1	CASSSLDREETQYF	TGTGCCAGCAGCTCCCTAGACAGGGAAGAGACCCAGTACTTC
TRBJ2-3	-	TRBV28	TRBD1	CASSLSGQVRITDTQYF	TGTGCCAGCAGCCTCTCGGGACAGGTTAGGATAACAGATACGCAGTATTTT
TRBJ2-3	once	TRBV7-9	-	CASSSALEFTDTQYF	TGTGCCAGCAGCTCGGCCCTAGAATTCACAGATACGCAGTATTTT
TRBJ2-7	-	TRBV7-2	TRBD2	CASTRYSGRTSYEQYF	TGTGCCAGCACCCGGTATAGCGGGAGGACCTCCTACGAGCAGTACTTC
TRBJ1-1	-	TRBV7-3	-	CASSQQENTEAFF	TGTGCCAGCAGCCAACAGGAAAACACTGAAGCTTTCTTT
TRBJ2-7	-	TRBV11-3	TRBD2	CASSPGTIDTEQYF	TGTGCCAGCAGCCCCGGGACTATCGACACCGAGCAGTACTTC
TRBJ2-4	-	TRBV28	TRBD2	CATRSGGAPLAKNIQYF	TGTGCCACCCGTAGCGGGGGGGCCCCTCTAGCCAAAAACATTCAGTACTTC
TRBJ2-1	-	TRBV19	-	CASSKGRNEQFF	TGTGCCAGTAGTAAGGGTAGGAATGAGCAGTTCTTC
TRBJ1-3	once	TRBV5-6	TRBD1	CASSRGTGRGNTIYF	TGTGCCAGCAGCCGTGGGACAGGTCGGGGAAACACCATATATTTT
TRBJ2-3	-	TRBV5-1	-	CASSPGLGGTDTQYF	TGCGCCAGCAGCCCGGGCCTAGGTGGCACAGATACGCAGTATTTT
TRBJ2-3	-	TRBV5-8	-	CASSLALASDSFGSTDTQYF	TGTGCCAGCAGCTTGGCCCTGGCTAGCGACTCTTTTGGTAGTACAGATACGCAGTATTTT